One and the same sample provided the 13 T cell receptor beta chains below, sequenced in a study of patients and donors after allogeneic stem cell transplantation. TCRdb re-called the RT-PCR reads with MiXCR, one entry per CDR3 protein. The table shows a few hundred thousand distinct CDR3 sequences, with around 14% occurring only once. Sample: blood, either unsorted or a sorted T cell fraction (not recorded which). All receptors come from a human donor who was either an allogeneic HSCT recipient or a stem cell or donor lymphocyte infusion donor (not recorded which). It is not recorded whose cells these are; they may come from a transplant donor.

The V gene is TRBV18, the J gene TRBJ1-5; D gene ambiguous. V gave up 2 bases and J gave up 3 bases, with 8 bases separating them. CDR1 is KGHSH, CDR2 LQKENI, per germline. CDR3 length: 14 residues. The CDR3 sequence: CASSPRETNQPQHF. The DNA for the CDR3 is TGTGCCAGCTCACCAAGGGAAACCAATCAGCCCCAGCATTTT.

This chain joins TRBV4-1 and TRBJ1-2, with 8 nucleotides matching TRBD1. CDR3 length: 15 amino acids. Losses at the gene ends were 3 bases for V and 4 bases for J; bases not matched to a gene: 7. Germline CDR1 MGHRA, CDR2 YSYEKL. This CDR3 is CASSQRDRSFYGYTF. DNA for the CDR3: TGCGCCAGCAGCCAGAGGGACAGGAGTTTCTATGGCTACACCTTC.

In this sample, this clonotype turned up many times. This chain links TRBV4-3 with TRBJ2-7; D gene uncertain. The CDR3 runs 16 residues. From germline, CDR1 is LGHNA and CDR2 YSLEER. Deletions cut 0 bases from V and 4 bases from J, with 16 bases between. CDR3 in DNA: TGCGCCAGCAGCCAAGATCGGGCAGCGCTGGGTTACGAGCAGTACTTC. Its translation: CASSQDRAALGYEQYF.

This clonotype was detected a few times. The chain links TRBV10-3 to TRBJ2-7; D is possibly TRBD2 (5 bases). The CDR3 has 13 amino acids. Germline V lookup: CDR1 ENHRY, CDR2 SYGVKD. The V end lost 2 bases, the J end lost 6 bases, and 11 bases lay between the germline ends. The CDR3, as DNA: TGTGCCATCAGTGAGAGGCTTACTAGCGAGCAGTACTTC. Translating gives CAISERLTSEQYF.

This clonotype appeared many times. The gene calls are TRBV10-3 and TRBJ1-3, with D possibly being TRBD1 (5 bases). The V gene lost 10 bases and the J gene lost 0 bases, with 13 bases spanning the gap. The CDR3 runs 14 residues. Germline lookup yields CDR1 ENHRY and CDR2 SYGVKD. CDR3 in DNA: TGTGCCAACTGGGACGGATACTCTGGAAACACCATATATTTT. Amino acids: CANWDGYSGNTIYF.

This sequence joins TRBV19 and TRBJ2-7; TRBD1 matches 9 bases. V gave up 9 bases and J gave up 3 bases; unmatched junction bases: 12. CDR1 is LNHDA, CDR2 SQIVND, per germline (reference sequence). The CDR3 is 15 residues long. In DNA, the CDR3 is TGTGCCAGACCATATCCCGGGACAGGGATCTACGAGCAGTACTTC. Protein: CARPYPGTGIYEQYF. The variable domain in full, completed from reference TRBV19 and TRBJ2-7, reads DGGITQSPKYLFRKEGQNVTLSCEQNLNHDAMYWYRQDPGQGLRLIYYSQIVNDFQKGDIAEGYSVSREKKESFPLTVTSAQKNPTAFYLCARPYPGTGIYEQYFGPGTRLTVT.

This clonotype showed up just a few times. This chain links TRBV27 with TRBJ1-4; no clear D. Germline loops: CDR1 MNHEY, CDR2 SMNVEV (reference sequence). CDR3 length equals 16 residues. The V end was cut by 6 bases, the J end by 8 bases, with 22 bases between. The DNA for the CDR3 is TGTGCCAGCAGCCCCGTTCTAATTACGAGAAGCGAAAAACTGTTTTTT. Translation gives CASSPVLITRSEKLFF.

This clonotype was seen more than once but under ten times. The CDR3 spells CASSLSNSPLHF. The CDR3 nucleotides read TGTGCCAGCAGCTTAAGCAATTCACCCCTCCACTTT. The chain is built from TRBV7-9 and TRBJ1-6; D remains unclear. The CDR3 totals 12 residues. V was clipped by 2 bases and J by 7 bases, with 3 bases between them. The germline gives CDR1 SEHNR, CDR2 FQNEAQ (reference sequence).

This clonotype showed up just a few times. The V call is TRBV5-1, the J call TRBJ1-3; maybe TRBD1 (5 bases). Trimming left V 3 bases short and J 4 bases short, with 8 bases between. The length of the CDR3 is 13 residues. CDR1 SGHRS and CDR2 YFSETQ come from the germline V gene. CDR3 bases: TGCGCCAGCAGCTACGGACAAGGAAACACCATATATTTT. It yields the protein CASSYGQGNTIYF.

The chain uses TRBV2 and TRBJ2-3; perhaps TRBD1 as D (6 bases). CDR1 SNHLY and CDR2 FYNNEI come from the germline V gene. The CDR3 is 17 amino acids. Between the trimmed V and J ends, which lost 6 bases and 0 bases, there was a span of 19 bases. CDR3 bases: TGTGCCAGCAGCGCTATCAGACAGGCCGATAGCACAGATACGCAGTATTTT. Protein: CASSAIRQADSTDTQYF. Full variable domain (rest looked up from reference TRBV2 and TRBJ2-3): EPEVTQTPSHQVTQMGQEVILRCVPISNHLYFYWYRQILGQKVEFLVSFYNNEISEKSEIFDDQFSVERPDGSNFTLKIRSTKLEDSAMYFCASSAIRQADSTDTQYFGPGTRLTVL.

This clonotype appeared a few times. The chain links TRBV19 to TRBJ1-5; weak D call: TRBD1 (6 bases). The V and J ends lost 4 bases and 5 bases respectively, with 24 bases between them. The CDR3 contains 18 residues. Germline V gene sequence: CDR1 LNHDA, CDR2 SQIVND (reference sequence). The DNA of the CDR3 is TGTGCCAGTAGTACCACCGGGACACTAATCCATGGGGATCAGCCCCAGCATTTT. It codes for CASSTTGTLIHGDQPQHF.

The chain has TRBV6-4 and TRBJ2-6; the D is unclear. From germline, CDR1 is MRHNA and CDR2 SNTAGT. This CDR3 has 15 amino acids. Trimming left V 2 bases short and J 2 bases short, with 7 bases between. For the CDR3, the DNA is TGTGCCAGCAGTGACCAAGGTCCTGGGGCCAACGTCCTGACTTTC. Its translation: CASSDQGPGANVLTF.

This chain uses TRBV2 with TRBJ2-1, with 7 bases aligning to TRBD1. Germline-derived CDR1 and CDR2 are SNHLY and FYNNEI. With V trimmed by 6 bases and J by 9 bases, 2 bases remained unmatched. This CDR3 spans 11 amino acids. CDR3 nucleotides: TGTGCCAGCAGGACAGGGCTTGAGCAGTTCTTC. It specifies CASRTGLEQFF. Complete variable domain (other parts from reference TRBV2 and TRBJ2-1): EPEVTQTPSHQVTQMGQEVILRCVPISNHLYFYWYRQILGQKVEFLVSFYNNEISEKSEIFDDQFSVERPDGSNFTLKIRSTKLEDSAMYFCASRTGLEQFFGPGTRLTVL.